One and the same sample provided the 15 T cell receptor beta chains below, sequenced in a study of T cells expressing NK-cell markers. With the 5' RACE reads reprocessed, TCRdb shows one record per CDR3 protein and no DNA. The sample is made up of 300 to 350 distinct CDR3 sequences, and the top ten hold roughly 98% of it. The sequenced sample was blood T cells: a sorted CD56 or NKG2C T cell subset, CD4+ or CD8+ T cells, or bulk PBMC T cells (not recorded which). The receptors were gathered from a woman aged 18-35 years in good health.

This clonotype is identified as medium-sized from frequency. V is TRBV12-3 or TRBV12-4 and J is TRBJ1-1; TCRdb's assignment of TRBD1 cannot be checked, as there is no DNA. This CDR3 region has 16 residues. The CDR3 here is CASSFYLRGRSTEAFF.

The chain is built from TRBV12-3 or TRBV12-4 and TRBJ1-1. This CDR3 is built from 16 residues. CDR3: CASRSIPGFGDTEAFF.

The rearrangement uses TRBV20-1 and TRBJ2-7. The CDR3 is made up of 11 amino acids. Germline V gene sequence: CDR1 DFQATT, CDR2 SNEGSKA (reference sequence). This CDR3 is CSARGPYEQYF.

The chain has TRBV3-1 and TRBJ2-3; absent DNA, TCRdb's TRBD2 call cannot be checked. The CDR3 covers 15 residues. The germline V gene encodes CDR1 LGHDT and CDR2 YNNKEL (reference sequence). The CDR3 spells CASSHLAMPGDTQYF.

The V call is TRBV4-3, the J call TRBJ2-4; TCRdb's D gene call, TRBD2, goes unchecked for lack of DNA. CDR3 length: 19 residues. Germline V gene sequence: CDR1 LGHNA, CDR2 YSLEER. The CDR3 reads CASSQDLGLAGVRRNIQYF.

This clonotype is medium-sized by frequency. This chain joins TRBV7-9 and TRBJ2-7; TCRdb names TRBD1, which stays unverified in the absence of DNA. The CDR3 has 14 residues. Germline CDR1 is SEHNR and CDR2 is FQNEAQ (reference sequence). Here the CDR3 reads CASSLSGNSYEQYF.

The chain recombines TRBV5-1 with TRBJ1-3; with no DNA, the TCRdb D assignment of TRBD1 cannot be verified. Germline V gene lookup returns CDR1 SGHRS and CDR2 YFSETQ. This CDR3 is 17 amino acids long. The CDR3 reads CASSLRPGRSSGNTIYF.

This rearrangement joins TRBV10-3 to TRBJ2-1; TCRdb names TRBD1, which stays unverified in the absence of DNA. CDR1 is ENHRY and CDR2 is SYGVKD in the germline V gene. The CDR3 is made up of 15 amino acids. The CDR3 sequence is CAIRLDRGHYNEQFF.

The CDR3: CASNPEGFSNTEAFF. This chain connects TRBV11-2 to TRBJ1-1; TCRdb outputs TRBD1, but without DNA this stays unchecked. CDR1 is SGHAT, CDR2 FQNNGV, per germline. The CDR3 is 15 residues long.

According to its frequency, this clonotype is medium-sized (0.01 to 0.1%). The chain links TRBV6-2 or TRBV6-3 to TRBJ1-1. CDR3 length: 13 residues. The germline V gene encodes CDR1 MNHEY and CDR2 SVGEGT. CDR3 region: CASSYGSNTEAFF.

The V call is TRBV18, the J call TRBJ1-1. Germline CDR1 KGHSH, CDR2 LQKENI. The CDR3 consists of 14 residues. The CDR3 here is CASSPRRKNTEAFF.

The V and J genes are TRBV6-5 and TRBJ2-1; the D call from TCRdb, TRBD1, cannot be confirmed without DNA. This CDR3 has 15 residues. Germline CDR1 reads MNHEY; CDR2 reads SVGAGI. The CDR3 loop is CASSSGTVTYNEQFF.

This sequence joins TRBV20-1 and TRBJ2-3. The CDR3 loop spans 11 amino acids. Germline values: CDR1 DFQATT, CDR2 SNEGSKA (reference sequence). The CDR3 here is CSARSQYTQYF.

The rearrangement links TRBV7-8 to TRBJ1-1. The CDR3 totals 13 residues. Germline V CDR1 and CDR2: SGHVS, FQNEAQ. This chain's CDR3 is CASTVGANTEAFF.

The rearrangement uses TRBV6-2 or TRBV6-3 and TRBJ2-1; TCRdb's assignment of TRBD1 cannot be checked, as there is no DNA. This CDR3 spans 16 amino acids. CDR1 MNHEY and CDR2 SVGEGT come from the germline V gene. CDR3 in amino acids: CASSPRQGSSYNEQFF.